This T cell receptor (beta chain) was found in a study of T cells in Graves' hyperthyroidism and ophthalmopathy. Study overall: It was at initial diagnosis, before any treatment, that peripheral blood was collected.

This clonotype showed up many times. From RNA transcripts, TCR beta CDR3 regions were amplified. HTBI primers drove first-round RT-PCR of the TCR CDR3. TCRdb reprocessed the multiplex PCR reads with MiXCR, giving one entry per CDR3 protein. The sample records approximately 330,000 distinct CDR3 sequences, roughly 15% being singletons. A Clinical Activity Score of at least 3, a NOSPECS grade of at least 4 and a duration under 3 months were recorded in the ophthalmopathy patients. The source of this sequence is a woman aged 40 to 50 with Graves' ophthalmopathy. Sequencing used blood.

This chain's CDR3 is CSAKDIRVPLYNEQFF. For the CDR3, the DNA is TGCAGTGCTAAAGACATTAGGGTCCCCCTTTACAATGAGCAGTTCTTC. The V gene is TRBV20-1, the J gene TRBJ2-1; unclear D gene. Germline V CDR1 and CDR2: DFQATT, SNEGSKA (reference sequence). V lost 4 bases, J lost 4 bases, and 20 bases lay in between. The CDR3 is 16 amino acids.